Presented here are 15 T cell receptor beta chains from one specimen sequenced in a study of early T cells in non-severe SARS-CoV-2 infection. TCRdb passed the 5' RACE reads through MiXCR, listing each CDR3 protein once. The repertoire holds about 39,000 distinct CDR3 sequences, around 6% seen once, with about 4.7% in the top ten. The starting material was whole blood, obtained at baseline. These receptors were obtained from an adult who was a healthcare worker with PCR-confirmed SARS-CoV-2 infection or an uninfected control (not recorded which).

This clonotype was found many times. This rearrangement joins TRBV27 to TRBJ1-2; a possible D gene is TRBD1 (5 bases). The length of the CDR3 is 14 residues. Looked up from germline, CDR1 is MNHEY and CDR2 is SMNVEV (reference sequence). The ends were cut back, 7 bases at V and 3 bases at J, with 15 bases in the middle. The CDR3 is CASKKRQSYYGYTF. For the CDR3, the DNA is TGTGCCAGCAAAAAAAGACAGAGCTACTATGGCTACACCTTC.

The rearrangement uses TRBV6-4 and TRBJ2-2; TRBD2 matches 8 bases. V lost 5 bases and J lost 2; bases outside the gene matches: 4. The CDR3 covers 15 residues. Germline V gives CDR1 MRHNA, CDR2 SNTAGT. CDR3 bases: TGTGCCAGCAGTATCGGGAGGGGCAACACCGGGGAGCTGTTTTTT. Amino acid sequence: CASSIGRGNTGELFF.

At least ten counts were recorded for this clonotype. The rearrangement uses TRBV7-2 and TRBJ2-3; unclear D gene. This CDR3 spans 12 amino acids. V lost 5 bases and J lost 2, with 5 bases in between. Germline assignment: CDR1 SGHTA and CDR2 FQGNSA. The CDR3 reads CASSRDTDTQYF. DNA for the CDR3: TGTGCCAGCAGCCGCGACACAGATACGCAGTATTTT.

In its sample, this clonotype was seen many times. This rearrangement joins TRBV4-2 to TRBJ2-3; no reliable D call. The CDR3 runs 15 residues. Deletions cut 0 bases from V and 6 bases from J, with 13 bases between. Germline V gene data show CDR1 as LGHNA and CDR2 as YNFKEQ. The CDR3 protein is CASSQDRPDGDTQYF. CDR3 DNA: TGTGCCAGCAGCCAAGATCGTCCGGACGGGGATACGCAGTATTTT.

This clonotype was observed at least ten times. The chain links TRBV2 to TRBJ1-1; the D gene is possibly TRBD1 (5 bases). Per germline, CDR1 SNHLY and CDR2 FYNNEI. The CDR3 covers 13 residues. V lost 6 bases and J lost 3, with 11 bases in between. For the CDR3, the DNA is TGTGCCAGCAGGGCAGACAGATACACTGAAGCTTTCTTT. It yields the protein CASRADRYTEAFF. The variable domain in full, completed from reference TRBV2 and TRBJ1-1, reads EPEVTQTPSHQVTQMGQEVILRCVPISNHLYFYWYRQILGQKVEFLVSFYNNEISEKSEIFDDQFSVERPDGSNFTLKIRSTKLEDSAMYFCASRADRYTEAFFGQGTRLTVV.

This clonotype has a count of ten or more. This chain joins TRBV11-2 and TRBJ2-2, with D tentatively TRBD1 (6 bases). CDR3 size: 16 residues. V was trimmed by 5 bases and J by 0 bases, leaving 13 bases between them. Germline loops: CDR1 SGHAT, CDR2 FQNNGV. Written as DNA, the CDR3 is TGTGCCAGCAGCCGGCCACAGGGTTCGAACACCGGGGAGCTGTTTTTT. The encoded protein is CASSRPQGSNTGELFF. Full variable domain (rest looked up from reference TRBV11-2 and TRBJ2-2): EAGVAQSPRYKIIEKRQSVAFWCNPISGHATLYWYQQILGQGPKLLIQFQNNGVVDDSQLPKDRFSAERLKGVDSTLKIQPAKLEDSAVYLCASSRPQGSNTGELFFGEGSRLTVL.

This clonotype was recorded many times. V gene TRBV24-1 combines with J gene TRBJ2-1; 7 bases map to TRBD1. The germline V gene has CDR1 KGHDR and CDR2 SFDVKD. After removal of 10 bases from V and 2 bases from J, the junction contained 4 bases not matched to a gene. The CDR3 covers 13 residues. CDR3 sequence (DNA): TGTGCCACGGGGGACAGCACCTACAATGAGCAGTTCTTC. Translating it yields CATGDSTYNEQFF.

A few counts support this clonotype. J is TRBJ2-7 and V is TRBV25-1; 12 bases are shared with TRBD2. This CDR3 is built from 15 residues. J lost 3 bases, V lost 2 bases, and 2 bases had no gene match. The germline CDR1 and CDR2 sequences are MGHDK and SYGVNS. The CDR3 DNA reads as TGTGCCAGCAGTGAACCGGGACTAGCGGGCTACGAGCAGTACTTC. Its protein is CASSEPGLAGYEQYF.

This clonotype was found a few times. The CDR3 DNA reads TGTGCCAGCAGTAGGGGGCCGAGGAATTCACCCCTCCACTTT. This sequence encodes CASSRGPRNSPLHF. J is TRBJ1-6 and V is TRBV6-2 or TRBV6-3, with 7 bases that match TRBD1. The CDR3 contains 14 residues. V lost 5 bases and J lost 7; bases outside the gene matches: 5. Looked up from germline, CDR1 is MNHEY and CDR2 is SVGEGT.

V gene TRBV27 combines with J gene TRBJ2-3, with D possibly matching TRBD2 (6 bases). This CDR3 has 12 residues. Germline-derived CDR1 and CDR2 are MNHEY and SMNVEV (reference sequence). V shed 3 bases and J shed 11 bases, with 12 bases lying between them. The CDR3 DNA reads TGTGCCAGCAGTTTTTCGGGGGTGAGGCAGTATTTT. It translates to CASSFSGVRQYF.

The V gene is TRBV5-1, the J gene TRBJ2-2; 14 bases align to TRBD2. Germline V gene sequence: CDR1 SGHRS, CDR2 YFSETQ. V was clipped by 6 bases and J by 7 bases; unmatched bases: 8. The CDR3 is 16 amino acids. CDR3 nucleotide sequence: TGCGCCAGCATTAAAGGACTAGCGGGAGGCGGCGGGGAGCTGTTTTTT. It translates to CASIKGLAGGGGELFF.

This clonotype was picked up many times. The rearrangement uses TRBV5-1 and TRBJ2-3, with 7 bases identical to TRBD1. After removal of 4 bases from V and 2 bases from J, the junction contained 7 bases not matched to a gene. This CDR3 contains 15 residues. Germline CDR1 and CDR2: SGHRS and YFSETQ. CDR3 DNA sequence: TGCGCCAGCAGCCTGGAAGGGGGCCCCACAGATACGCAGTATTTT. Translating it yields CASSLEGGPTDTQYF.

This clonotype was detected ten times or more. The chain is built from TRBV11-3 and TRBJ2-1; D is ambiguous. The CDR3 covers 12 residues. V lost 3 bases, J lost 8 bases, and 8 bases lay in between. The germline CDR1 and CDR2 sequences are SGHNT and YENEEA. CDR3 sequence: CASSFRGDEQFF. In DNA form, the CDR3 reads TGTGCCAGCAGCTTTAGAGGCGATGAGCAGTTCTTC. Combining the CDR3 with reference TRBV11-3 and TRBJ2-1 gives the whole variable domain EAGVVQSPRYKIIEKKQPVAFWCNPISGHNTLYWYLQNLGQGPELLIRYENEEAVDDSQLPKDRFSAERLKGVDSTLKIQPAELGDSAVYLCASSFRGDEQFFGPGTRLTVL.

There are many counts of this clonotype. This sequence joins TRBV20-1 and TRBJ2-1; 8 nucleotides agree with TRBD1. Per the germline V gene, CDR1 is DFQATT and CDR2 is SNEGSKA (reference sequence). Trimming removed 6 bases from V and 2 bases from J; junction bases left unmatched: 6. This CDR3 comprises 14 residues. CDR3 DNA: TGCAGTGCGGACGGACAGGGTCCCTACAATGAGCAGTTCTTC. Translated, it gives CSADGQGPYNEQFF.

The rearrangement uses TRBV7-2 and TRBJ1-1; TRBD1 might be the D (5 bases). In germline, CDR1 is SGHTA, CDR2 FQGNSA. This CDR3 comprises 14 residues. Trimming shortened V by 5 bases and J by 0 bases, and 10 bases separated the two germline ends. The chain's CDR3 is CASSPRQLNTEAFF. The CDR3 DNA follows: TGTGCCAGCAGCCCCCGACAGTTGAACACTGAAGCTTTCTTT.